This TCR beta chain is drawn from a study of regulatory T cells in long-lasting Graves disease. Time point in this sample: newly diagnosed GD, antithyroid drugs for less than 3 months. PBMCs provided the RNA from which the TCR library was made. Germline V gene data show CDR1 as SGHAT and CDR2 as FQNNGV. The CDR3 has 16 residues. V was pared by 1 base and J by 7 bases, with 13 bases of the junction left unmatched. Study-wide results and limits: It was in persistent disease that TRBV28, TRBJ1-2 and TRBJ2-5 were favored.

This clonotype has ten or more counts. Its cognate antigen is unknown. Arm-PCR of CDR3 regions and iRepertoire HTBI primers were used to build TCR beta libraries. TCRdb passed the multiplex PCR reads through MiXCR, listing each CDR3 protein once. The sample consists of 350,000 to 450,000 distinct CDR3 sequences, more than 13% of them appearing once. The same data also went into a second study, on T cells in Graves' hyperthyroidism and ophthalmopathy.

The TCR comes from a woman under 40 with Graves disease. This specimen consisted of peripheral blood mononuclear cells (PBMCs), obtained at new diagnosis, from a patient treated with antithyroid drugs. The gene calls are TRBV11-2 and TRBJ2-7; the match to TRBD1 covers 7 bases. This chain's CDR3 is CASSLGFEGATREQYF. The CDR3 DNA reads as TGTGCCAGCAGCTTAGGTTTTGAGGGGGCGACCCGTGAGCAGTACTTC.